The sequence of this TCR delta chain was determined in a study of in vitro expanded adult blood gammadelta T cells (dated by TCRdb to 2018 to 2020). Study-wide context: Among T cells, the purity of sorted Vgamma9Vdelta2 cells was between 94.4% and 100%. The study compared the TCR repertoire of Vgamma9Vdelta2 T cells expanded in vitro with a mistletoe-extract drug against those expanded with HMBPP or zoledronate. A few subjects were included in the TCR repertoire analysis. Cells from each donor were stimulated separately with HMBPP, zoledronate or AbnobaViscum P, and the TRG and TRD CDR3 repertoires were sequenced for each condition.

Paper-wide results and their limitations: Most of the top TRGV9 CDR3 clonotypes were public, as they were shared across donors and across all three stimulation conditions. All repertoires were derived from in vitro expanded cultures of healthy donor cells rather than from mistletoe-treated patients. The TRDV2 repertoire shared between treatments was private to each donor, and multidimensional scaling clustered TRD repertoires by subject rather than stimulant. AbnobaViscum P-expanded Vgamma9Vdelta2 repertoires showed CDR3 length, diversity and J usage similar to HMBPP- and zoledronate-expanded repertoires, suggesting a polyclonal response.

Sequences GEAIGNYY (CDR1) and EKD (CDR2) are obtained from the germline V gene. Including the terminal cysteine and phenylalanine, the CDR3 comprises 15 residues. The entry retains the CDR3 DNA only, 45 bases that are in frame from base 1. This clone has only a few counts. Its antigen is not yet known. A read error is the likely source, as a far larger clone sits one nucleotide away. Per the publication, the treatment or condition label means: microbial phosphoantigen (E)-4-hydroxy-3-methyl-but-2-enyl pyrophosphate, about 10 nM. Following expansion, live CD3+ TCRgammadelta+ Vgamma9+ Vdelta2+ T cells were FACS-sorted using a FACS Aria III. PBMC were exposed to roughly 9.9 nM HMBPP for one day and then washed three times before expansion. Cultures were expanded over about 13 days, and IL-2 was replenished every 3 to 4 days. Following the one-day stimulant pulse, cells were washed three times and were subsequently cultured in medium containing 95 to 100 U/mL IL-2. Before culture, peripheral blood mononuclear cells were isolated by Lymphoprep gradient centrifugation and were cryopreserved in liquid nitrogen.

The method was 5' RACE. For each sample, the RNeasy Micro Kit was used to extract RNA from roughly 10,000 sorted cells. Libraries were generated by template-switch reverse transcription, after which the CDR3gamma and CDR3delta regions were amplified by PCR. Amplicons were sequenced on an Illumina MiSeq with the V2 300 kit, and 150 bp paired-end reads were generated. The authors' analysis ran thus. FastQC version 0.11.8 was used to check read quality. MiXCR version 3.0.3 was used to build CDR3 sequences by aligning reads to GenBank TRG or TRD reference genes. MiXCR was run with default parameters, except that TRDD assembly used 3 consecutive nucleotides instead of 5. Repertoire analyses, including normalized Shannon-Wiener diversity, clonotype tracking and multidimensional scaling, were performed with VDJtools version 1.2.1 under default settings. Out-of-frame CDR3 sequences and those containing stop codons were excluded from analysis. TCRdb recomputed clones from the public reads with CATT; identical DNA rows were then combined. The V and J calls were determined by TCRdb, not by the authors. The sample table holds a few hundred delta-chain clones, of which around a quarter were seen once. 64% of the sample goes to the ten largest clones.

The clonotype comes from an adult in good health. The chain is made from TRDV2 and TRDJ1; 8 junctional bases match TRDD3. This specimen was gamma-delta T cells from peripheral blood expanded in culture, taken from an in vitro culture stimulated with HMBPP. In nucleotides, the sequence is TGTGCCTGTGACGGACCACTGGGGGCCCAGGATATACTCATCTTT. Translation gives CACDGPLGAQDILIF.